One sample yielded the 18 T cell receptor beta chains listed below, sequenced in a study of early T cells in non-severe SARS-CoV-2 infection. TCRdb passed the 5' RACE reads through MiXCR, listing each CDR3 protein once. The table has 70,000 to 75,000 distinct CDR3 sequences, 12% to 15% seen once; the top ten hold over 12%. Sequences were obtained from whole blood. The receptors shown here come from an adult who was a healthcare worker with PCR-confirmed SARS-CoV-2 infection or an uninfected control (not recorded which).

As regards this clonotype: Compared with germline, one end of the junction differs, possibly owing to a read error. CDR3 protein: CASSVLRGLGGLFF. CDR3 nucleotides: TGTGCCAGCAGCGTCCTAAGGGGTTTAGGGGGGCTGTTTTTT. The chain employs TRBV7-8 and TRBJ2-2; D is possibly TRBD1 (6 bases). Looked up from germline, CDR1 is SGHVS and CDR2 is FQNEAQ. The CDR3 has 14 residues.

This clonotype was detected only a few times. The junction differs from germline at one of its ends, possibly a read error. The chain's CDR3 is CSARDSAGEKLFF. As DNA, the CDR3 is TGCAGTGCAAGAGACTCGGCGGGCGAAAAACTGTTTTTT. The J gene is TRBJ1-4, the V gene TRBV20-1; D remains ambiguous. CDR1 DFQATT and CDR2 SNEGSKA come from the germline V gene (reference sequence). The length of the CDR3 is 13 residues.

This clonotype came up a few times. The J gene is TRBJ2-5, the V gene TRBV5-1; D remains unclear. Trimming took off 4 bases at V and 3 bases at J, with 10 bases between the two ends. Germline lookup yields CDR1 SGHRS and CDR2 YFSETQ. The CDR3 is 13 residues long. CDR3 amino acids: CASSRWTEETQYF. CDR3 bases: TGCGCCAGCAGCCGCTGGACGGAAGAGACCCAGTACTTC.

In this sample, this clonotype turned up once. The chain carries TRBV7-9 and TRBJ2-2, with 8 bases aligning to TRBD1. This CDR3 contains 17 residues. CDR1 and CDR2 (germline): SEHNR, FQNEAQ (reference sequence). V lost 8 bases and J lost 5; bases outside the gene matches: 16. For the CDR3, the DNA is TGTGCCAGCCTGCTGGACAGGGTCTTTCTAGCTACCGGGGAGCTGTTTTTT. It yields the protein CASLLDRVFLATGELFF.

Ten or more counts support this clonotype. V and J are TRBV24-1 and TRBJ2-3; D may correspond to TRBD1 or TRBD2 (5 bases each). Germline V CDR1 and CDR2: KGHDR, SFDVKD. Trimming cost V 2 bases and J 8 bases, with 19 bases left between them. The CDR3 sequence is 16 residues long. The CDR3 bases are TGTGCCACCAGTGATTCCCTGAGGGGCGACAGAGGTACGCAGTATTTT. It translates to CATSDSLRGDRGTQYF.

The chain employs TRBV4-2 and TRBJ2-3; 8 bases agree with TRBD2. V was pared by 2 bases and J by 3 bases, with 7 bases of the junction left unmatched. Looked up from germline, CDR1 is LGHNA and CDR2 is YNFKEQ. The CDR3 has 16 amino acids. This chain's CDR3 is CASSQLGGGGTDTQYF. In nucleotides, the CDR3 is TGTGCCAGCAGCCAACTAGGTGGCGGGGGGACAGATACGCAGTATTTT.

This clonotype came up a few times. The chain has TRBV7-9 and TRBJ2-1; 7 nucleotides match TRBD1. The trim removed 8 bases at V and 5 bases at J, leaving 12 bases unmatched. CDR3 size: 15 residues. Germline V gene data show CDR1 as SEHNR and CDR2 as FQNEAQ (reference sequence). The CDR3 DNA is TGTGCCAGCGATACAGGGGCCGCCGGGAACAATGAGCAGTTCTTC. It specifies CASDTGAAGNNEQFF.

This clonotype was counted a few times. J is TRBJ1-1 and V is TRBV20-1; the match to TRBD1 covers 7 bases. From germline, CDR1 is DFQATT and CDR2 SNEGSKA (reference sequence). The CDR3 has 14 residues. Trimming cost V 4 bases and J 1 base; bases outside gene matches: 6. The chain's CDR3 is CSATTGVGNTEAFF. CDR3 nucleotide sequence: TGCAGTGCTACAACAGGGGTGGGGAACACTGAAGCTTTCTTT.

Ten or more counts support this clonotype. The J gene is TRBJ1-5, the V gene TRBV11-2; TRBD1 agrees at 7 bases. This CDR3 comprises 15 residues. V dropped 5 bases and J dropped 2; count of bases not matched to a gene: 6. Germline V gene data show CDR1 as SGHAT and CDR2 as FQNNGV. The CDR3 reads CASSAGQSGNQPQHF. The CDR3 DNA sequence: TGTGCCAGCAGCGCGGGACAGTCCGGCAATCAGCCCCAGCATTTT.

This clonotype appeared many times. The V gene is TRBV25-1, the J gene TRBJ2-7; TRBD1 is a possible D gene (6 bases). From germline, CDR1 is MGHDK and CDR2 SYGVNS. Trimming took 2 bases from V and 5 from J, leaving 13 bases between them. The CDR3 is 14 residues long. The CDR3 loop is CASSEEGRGHEQYF. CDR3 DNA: TGTGCCAGCAGTGAAGAGGGCAGGGGCCACGAGCAGTACTTC.

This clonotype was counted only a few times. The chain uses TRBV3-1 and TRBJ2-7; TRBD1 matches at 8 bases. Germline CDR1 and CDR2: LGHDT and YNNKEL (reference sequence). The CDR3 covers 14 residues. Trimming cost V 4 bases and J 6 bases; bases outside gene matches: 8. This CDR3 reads CASSRLRTGTEQYF. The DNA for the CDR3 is TGTGCCAGCAGCCGTCTACGGACAGGGACCGAGCAGTACTTC.

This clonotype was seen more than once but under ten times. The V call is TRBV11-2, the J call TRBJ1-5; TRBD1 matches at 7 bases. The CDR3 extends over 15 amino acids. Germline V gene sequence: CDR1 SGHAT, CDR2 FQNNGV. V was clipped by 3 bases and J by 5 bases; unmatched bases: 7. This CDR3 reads CASSFSGTADQPQHF. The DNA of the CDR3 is TGTGCCAGCAGCTTTTCCGGGACAGCTGATCAGCCCCAGCATTTT.

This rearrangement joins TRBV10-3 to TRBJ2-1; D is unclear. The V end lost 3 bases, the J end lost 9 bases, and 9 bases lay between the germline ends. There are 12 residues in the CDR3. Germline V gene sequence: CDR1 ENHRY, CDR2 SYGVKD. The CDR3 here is CAISENRREQFF. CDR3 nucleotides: TGTGCCATCAGTGAAAACCGACGTGAGCAGTTCTTC.

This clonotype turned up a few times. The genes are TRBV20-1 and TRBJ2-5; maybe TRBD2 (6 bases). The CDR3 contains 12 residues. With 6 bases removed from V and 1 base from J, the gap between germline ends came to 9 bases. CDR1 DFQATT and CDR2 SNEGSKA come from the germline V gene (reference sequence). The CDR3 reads CSAGDFQETQYF. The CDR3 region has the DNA TGCAGTGCCGGGGACTTCCAAGAGACCCAGTACTTC.

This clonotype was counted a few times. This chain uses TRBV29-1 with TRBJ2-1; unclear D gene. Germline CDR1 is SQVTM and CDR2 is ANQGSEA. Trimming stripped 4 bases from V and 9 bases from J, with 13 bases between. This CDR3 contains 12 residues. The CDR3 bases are TGCAGCGTTGGCGAACTGACAAGTGAGCAGTTCTTC. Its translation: CSVGELTSEQFF.

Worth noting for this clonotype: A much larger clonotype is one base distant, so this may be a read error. For the CDR3, the DNA is TGTGCCAGCGAGGTGGGACCGGAGACCCAGTACTTC. Encoded protein: CASEVGPETQYF. The chain has TRBV2 and TRBJ2-5; D tentatively reads TRBD1 or TRBD2 (5 bases each). With 8 bases removed from V and 5 bases from J, the gap between germline ends came to 12 bases. The CDR3 loop spans 12 amino acids. Germline loops: CDR1 SNHLY, CDR2 FYNNEI.

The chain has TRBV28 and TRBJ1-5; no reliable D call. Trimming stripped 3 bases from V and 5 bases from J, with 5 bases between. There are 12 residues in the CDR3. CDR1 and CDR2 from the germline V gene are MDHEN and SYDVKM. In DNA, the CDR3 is TGTGCCAGCAGTTTGGAGTATCAGCCCCAGCATTTT. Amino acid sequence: CASSLEYQPQHF. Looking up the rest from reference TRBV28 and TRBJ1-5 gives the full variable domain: DVKVTQSSRYLVKRTGEKVFLECVQDMDHENMFWYRQDPGLGLRLIYFSYDVKMKEKGDIPEGYSVSREKKERFSLILESASTNQTSMYLCASSLEYQPQHFGDGTRLSIL.

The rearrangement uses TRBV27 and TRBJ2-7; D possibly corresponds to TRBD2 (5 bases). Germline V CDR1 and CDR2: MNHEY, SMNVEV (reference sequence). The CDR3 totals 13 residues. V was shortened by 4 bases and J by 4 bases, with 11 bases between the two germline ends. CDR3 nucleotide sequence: TGTGCCAGCAGTTCGGGCCGGGGTTACGAGCAGTACTTC. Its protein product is CASSSGRGYEQYF.